This T cell receptor beta chain was documented in a study of cytomegalovirus exposure and HLA in healthy donors. A multiplex PCR was run with 60 Vbeta primers and 13 Jbeta primers. The repertoire was sequenced with immunoSEQ multiplex PCR; TCRdb's copy has only in-frame clones and lacks some. Seen here are fewer than 200,000 clones, approximately 78% observed once, and the top ten hold less than 15%. All the people who gave samples were healthy bone marrow donors. CDR3 length: 15 amino acids. CDR1 is MNHEY, CDR2 SMNVEV, per germline (reference sequence). The ends lost 5 bases at V and 3 bases at J; junction bases unmatched: 4.

The chain links TRBV27 to TRBJ2-6; 7 bases are a match to TRBD1. Sequencing input: PBMCs. The origin of this receptor is a woman aged 25 to 39 in good health and CMV-seropositive. CDR3 nucleotide sequence: TGTGCCAGCAGTACACAGGGGCATGGGGCCAACGTCCTGACTTTC. Its protein is CASSTQGHGANVLTF.